This T cell receptor beta chain stems from a study of blood T cell repertoires in COVID-19. Study as a whole: Acute-phase and convalescent COVID-19 samples originated in the United States, Italy and Spain.

Measured with immunoSEQ multiplex PCR; TCRdb has only the in-frame clones, and not every one. The sample holds 150,000 to 180,000 clones; 70% to 85% are singletons and the top ten take around 32%. Germline CDR1 is MNHNY and CDR2 is SVGAGI (reference sequence). This CDR3 region has 12 residues. The germline V and J ends were trimmed by 8 bases and 7 bases, with 14 bases remaining between them. Sequenced material: peripheral blood. The chain uses TRBV6-6 and TRBJ1-2; no clear D. This sequence originates from a woman aged 60 to 75 with acute or convalescent COVID-19. The CDR3 coding sequence is TGTGCCAGCTACGGCGGTATGTTTGGCTACACCTTC. Residues: CASYGGMFGYTF.